This entry concerns a single TCR beta chain. What it binds is not known. The data originate from a study of vaccination effects on CD4 cells after COVID-19. Study-level background: Vaccination followed sampling of two convalescent patients by 16 days and one week respectively.

Repertoires were generated with immunoSEQ multiplex PCR, while TCRdb's copy carries only in-frame clones and drops some. The data hold roughly 70,000 clones, with around 70% observed a single time. Sequencing was preceded by expansion of antigen-specific CD4+ T cells with viral peptide pools in the ViraFEST assay. CD4+ T cells were isolated after about nine days of culture. A PCR test confirmed that the person had SARS-CoV-2 infection between March and December 2020. The clonotype originates from a human donor who had a prior SARS-CoV-2 infection. Sequenced material: CD4+ T cells from PBMCs cultured with HIV peptides, taken before COVID-19 vaccination. Subset in this sample: HIV-1 Nef peptide pool negative control/reference culture.

CDR3 sequence: CASRWGTDTQYF. As DNA, the CDR3 is TGTGCCAGTAGGTGGGGCACAGATACGCAGTATTTT. The rearrangement links TRBV19 to TRBJ2-3; D not certain. CDR1 LNHDA and CDR2 SQIVND come from the germline V gene (reference sequence). V was trimmed by 6 bases and J by 1 base, leaving 5 bases between them. The CDR3 is 12 amino acids.